This T cell receptor (beta chain) comes out of a study of blood T cell repertoires in COVID-19. Background on the study: Acute and convalescent COVID-19 specimens originated in the United States, Italy and Spain. Sample material is recorded as cDNA or gDNA derived from T cells, B-cell-depleted T cells, or PBMCs.

The germline V gene has CDR1 SEHNR and CDR2 FQNEAQ (reference sequence). The CDR3 spans 15 residues. V lost 3 bases and J 0 bases, leaving 8 bases between the germline ends. The authors' processing: Amplification from reference gene primers served as the basis for estimated nucleated cell counts. Generated by immunoSEQ multiplex PCR, the TCRdb table keeps only in-frame clones and is missing some. The V and J calls and clone size were taken over from that table, and D and trimming were inferred from the DNA. This sample has 250,000 to 350,000 clones, with 89% found just once. The TCR was taken from an older woman with acute or convalescent COVID-19. The sequenced sample consisted of peripheral blood. The chain couples TRBV7-9 to TRBJ1-4; D ambiguous. The CDR3 sequence is CASSFWTSTNEKLFF. Written as DNA, the CDR3 is TGTGCCAGCAGCTTCTGGACTTCAACTAATGAAAAACTGTTTTTT.